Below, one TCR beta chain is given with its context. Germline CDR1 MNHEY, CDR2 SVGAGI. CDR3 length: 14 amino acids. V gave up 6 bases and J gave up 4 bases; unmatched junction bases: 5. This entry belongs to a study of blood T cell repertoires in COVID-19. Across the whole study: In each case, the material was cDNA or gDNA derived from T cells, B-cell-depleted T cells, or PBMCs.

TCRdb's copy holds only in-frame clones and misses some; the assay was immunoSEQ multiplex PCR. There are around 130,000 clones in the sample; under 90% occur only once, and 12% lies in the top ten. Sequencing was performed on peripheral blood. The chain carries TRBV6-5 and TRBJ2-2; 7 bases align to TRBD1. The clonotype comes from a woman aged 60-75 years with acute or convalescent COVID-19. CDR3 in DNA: TGTGCCAGCAGGGGATCAGGGGGCACCGGGGAGCTGTTTTTT. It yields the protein CASRGSGGTGELFF.